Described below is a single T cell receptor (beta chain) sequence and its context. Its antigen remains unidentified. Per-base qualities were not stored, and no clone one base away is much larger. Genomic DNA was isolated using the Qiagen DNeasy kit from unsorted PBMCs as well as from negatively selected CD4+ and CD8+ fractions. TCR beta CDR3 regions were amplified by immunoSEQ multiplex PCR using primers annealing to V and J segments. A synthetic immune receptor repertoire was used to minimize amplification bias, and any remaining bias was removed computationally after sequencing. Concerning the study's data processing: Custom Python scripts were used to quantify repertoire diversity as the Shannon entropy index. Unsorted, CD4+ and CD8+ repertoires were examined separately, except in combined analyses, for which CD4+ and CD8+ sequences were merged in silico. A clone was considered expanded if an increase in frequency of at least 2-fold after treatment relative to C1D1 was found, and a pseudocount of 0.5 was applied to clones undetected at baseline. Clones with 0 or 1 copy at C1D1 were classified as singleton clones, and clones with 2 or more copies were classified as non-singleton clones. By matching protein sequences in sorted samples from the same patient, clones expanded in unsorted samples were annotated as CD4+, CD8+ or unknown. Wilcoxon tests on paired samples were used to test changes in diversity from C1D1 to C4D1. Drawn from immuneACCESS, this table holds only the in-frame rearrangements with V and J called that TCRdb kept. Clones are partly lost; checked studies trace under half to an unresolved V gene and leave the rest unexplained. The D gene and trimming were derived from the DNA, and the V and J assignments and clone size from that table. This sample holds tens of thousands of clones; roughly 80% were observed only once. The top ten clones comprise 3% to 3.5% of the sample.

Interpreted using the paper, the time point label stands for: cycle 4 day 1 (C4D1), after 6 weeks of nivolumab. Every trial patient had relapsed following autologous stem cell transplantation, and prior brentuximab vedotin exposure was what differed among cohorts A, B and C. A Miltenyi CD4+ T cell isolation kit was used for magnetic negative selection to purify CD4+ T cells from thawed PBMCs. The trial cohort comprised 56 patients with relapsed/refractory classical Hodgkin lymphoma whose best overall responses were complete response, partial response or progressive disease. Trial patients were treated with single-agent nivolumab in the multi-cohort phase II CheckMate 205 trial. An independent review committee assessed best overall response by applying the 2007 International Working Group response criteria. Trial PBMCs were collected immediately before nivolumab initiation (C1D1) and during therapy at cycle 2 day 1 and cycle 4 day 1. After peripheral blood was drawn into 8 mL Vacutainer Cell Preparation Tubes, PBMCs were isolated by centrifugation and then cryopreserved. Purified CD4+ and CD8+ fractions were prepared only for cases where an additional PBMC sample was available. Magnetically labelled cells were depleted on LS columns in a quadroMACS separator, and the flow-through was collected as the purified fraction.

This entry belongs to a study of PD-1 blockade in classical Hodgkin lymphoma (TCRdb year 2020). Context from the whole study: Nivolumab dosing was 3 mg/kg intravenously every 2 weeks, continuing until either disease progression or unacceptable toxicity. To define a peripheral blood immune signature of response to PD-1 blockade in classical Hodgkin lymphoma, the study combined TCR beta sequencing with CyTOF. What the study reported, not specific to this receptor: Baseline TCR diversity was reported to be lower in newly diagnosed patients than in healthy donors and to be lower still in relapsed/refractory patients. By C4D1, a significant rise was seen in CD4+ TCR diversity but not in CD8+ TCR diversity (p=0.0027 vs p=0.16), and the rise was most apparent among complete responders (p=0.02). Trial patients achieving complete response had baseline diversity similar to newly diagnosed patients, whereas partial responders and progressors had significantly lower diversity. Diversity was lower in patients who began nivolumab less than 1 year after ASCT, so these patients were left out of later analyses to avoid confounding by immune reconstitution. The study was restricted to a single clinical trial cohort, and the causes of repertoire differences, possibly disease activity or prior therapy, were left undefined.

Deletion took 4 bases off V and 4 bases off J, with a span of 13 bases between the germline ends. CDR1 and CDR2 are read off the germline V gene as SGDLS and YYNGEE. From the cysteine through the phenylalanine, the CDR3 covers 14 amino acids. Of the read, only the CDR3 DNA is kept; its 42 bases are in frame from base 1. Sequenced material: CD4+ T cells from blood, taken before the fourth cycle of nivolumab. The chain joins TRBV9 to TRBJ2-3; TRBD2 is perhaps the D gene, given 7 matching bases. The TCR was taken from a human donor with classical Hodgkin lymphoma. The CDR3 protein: CASSPRGASDTQYF. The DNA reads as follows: TGTGCCAGCAGCCCCCGGGGGGCGTCAGATACGCAGTATTTT.